These 21 T cell receptor beta chains originate from one sample sequenced in a study of neurological immune-mediated disorders. TCRdb independently ran MiXCR on the 5' RACE reads; one entry per CDR3 protein. The sample lists about 10,000 distinct CDR3 sequences, more than 20% occurring once. The sequenced sample was CD8+ T cells from blood. These receptors all stem from a woman aged 40 to 55 with multiple sclerosis.

This clonotype was recorded many times. The genes are TRBV5-5 and TRBJ2-2, with 8 bases lining up with TRBD2. J gave up 4 bases and V 4 bases, and 12 bases lay outside the gene matches. The CDR3 runs to 17 residues. The germline gives CDR1 SGHKS, CDR2 YYEKEE (reference sequence). The CDR3 region has the DNA TGTGCCAGCAGCCGATCTCTTTCGGGGGGGGCCACCGGGGAGCTGTTTTTT. This codes for CASSRSLSGGATGELFF. The variable domain in full, completed from reference TRBV5-5 and TRBJ2-2, reads DAGVTQSPTHLIKTRGQQVTLRCSPISGHKSVSWYQQVLGQGPQFIFQYYEKEERGRGNFPDRFSARQFPNYSSELNVNALLLGDSALYLCASSRSLSGGATGELFFGEGSRLTVL.

By share, this clonotype ranks as medium-sized. V usage is TRBV7-9 and J usage is TRBJ1-1, with TRBD1 identical over 10 bases. Germline CDR1 SEHNR, CDR2 FQNEAQ (reference sequence). V lost 1 base to trimming and J lost 4 bases; unmatched junction nucleotides: 12. The CDR3 loop spans 18 amino acids. The CDR3 nucleotides are TGTGCCAGCAGCTTAGGGGACAGGGGCTTGTCGTTAGGCACTGAAGCTTTCTTT. It specifies CASSLGDRGLSLGTEAFF.

This clonotype has at least ten counts. This chain links TRBV7-6 with TRBJ1-5; TRBD1 aligns across 7 bases. The J segment lost 6 bases and the V segment lost 5 bases, leaving 7 bases of the junction unmatched. The germline gives CDR1 SGHVS, CDR2 FNYEAQ. This CDR3 has 14 amino acids. CDR3 amino acids: CASSAQGPPQPQHF. The CDR3 DNA reads as TGTGCCAGCAGCGCACAGGGGCCCCCTCAGCCCCAGCATTTT.

The chain has TRBV27 and TRBJ1-6; tentative D call: TRBD1 (5 bases). CDR3 length: 16 amino acids. Germline V lookup: CDR1 MNHEY, CDR2 SMNVEV (reference sequence). Trimming removed 2 bases at V and 8 bases at J, with 16 bases between. CDR3 sequence (DNA): TGTGCCAGCAGTTTAATCCAGGTCAGAGGGGATTCACCCCTCCACTTT. Translation gives CASSLIQVRGDSPLHF.

This clonotype was counted many times. V gene TRBV15 combines with J gene TRBJ2-1, with 8 bases lining up with TRBD2. CDR3 size: 14 residues. Germline V CDR1 and CDR2: LNHNV, YYDKDF (reference sequence). Germline trimming cut 4 bases from V and 7 bases from J; bases unmatched to any gene: 6. CDR3 protein: CATSKRSGGNEQFF. In DNA, the CDR3 is TGTGCCACCAGCAAACGGAGCGGGGGTAATGAGCAGTTCTTC.

This clonotype has just a few counts. CDR3 DNA sequence: TGTGCCAGCAGTTATGGAGGGGGGGACACAGATACGCAGTATTTT. Protein sequence: CASSYGGGDTDTQYF. This chain links TRBV6-6 with TRBJ2-3, with D possibly TRBD2 on 7 matching bases. The germline CDR1 and CDR2 sequences are MNHNY and SVGAGI (reference sequence). The CDR3 consists of 15 residues. Trimming cost V 3 bases and J 2 bases, with 12 bases left between them.

This clonotype has at least ten counts. The J gene is TRBJ2-1, the V gene TRBV3-1, with 16 nucleotides matching TRBD2. CDR3 length: 15 residues. Looked up from germline, CDR1 is LGHDT and CDR2 is YNNKEL (reference sequence). Trimming removed 6 bases from V and 9 bases from J; junction bases left unmatched: 5. The DNA for the CDR3 is TGTGCCAGCAGACCGGGACTAGCGGGGGGGCGTGAGCAGTTCTTC. Protein sequence: CASRPGLAGGREQFF.

The table lists this clonotype with many counts. CDR3 DNA sequence: TGTGCCAGCCCCGTGGGGAGCGGAGAGACCCAGTACTTC. It translates to CASPVGSGETQYF. The chain carries TRBV6-6 and TRBJ2-5; D is perhaps TRBD2 (5 bases). The CDR3 contains 13 residues. V dropped 8 bases and J dropped 4 bases, with 14 bases sitting between them. Looked up from germline, CDR1 is MNHNY and CDR2 is SVGAGI (reference sequence).

A few counts support this clonotype. The chain employs TRBV7-9 and TRBJ2-7, with D perhaps assigned TRBD1 or TRBD2 (5 bases each). From germline, CDR1 is SEHNR and CDR2 FQNEAQ (reference sequence). CDR3 length: 15 residues. The V and J ends lost 5 bases and 7 bases respectively, with 21 bases between them. The CDR3 here is CASSRPGTQNGEQYF. CDR3 sequence (DNA): TGTGCCAGCAGCCGACCCGGGACCCAAAACGGGGAGCAGTACTTC.

The table lists this clonotype with many counts. This sequence joins TRBV7-9 and TRBJ1-1; 7 positions match TRBD1. Germline V gives CDR1 SEHNR, CDR2 FQNEAQ (reference sequence). Trimming cost V 1 base and J 1 base; bases outside gene matches: 3. This CDR3 has 15 amino acids. The CDR3 loop reads CASSLGAGGNTEAFF. DNA of the CDR3: TGTGCCAGCAGCTTAGGGGCAGGGGGGAACACTGAAGCTTTCTTT.

This clonotype was found many times. The CDR3 bases are TGTGCCAGCAGTTACGGACAGGGGATCCACGAGCAGTACTTC. Translation gives CASSYGQGIHEQYF. The chain carries TRBV6-5 and TRBJ2-7; 9 bases fit TRBD1. J was trimmed by 5 bases and V by 2 bases; bases with no gene match: 4. Germline CDR1 is MNHEY and CDR2 is SVGAGI. CDR3 length: 14 residues.

This clonotype has at least ten counts. CDR3 loop: CAIREQGAGEQYF. In nucleotides, the CDR3 is TGTGCCATCAGGGAACAGGGGGCGGGGGAGCAGTACTTC. This chain connects TRBV10-3 to TRBJ2-7, with 9 bases identical to TRBD1. In germline, CDR1 is ENHRY, CDR2 SYGVKD. The length of the CDR3 is 13 residues. V lost 6 bases, J lost 7 bases, and 7 bases stayed unmatched.

The chain uses TRBV6-6 and TRBJ1-5, with a tentative D call TRBD1 (5 bases). The V gene's germline CDR1 is MNHNY and CDR2 SVGAGI (reference sequence). This CDR3 is 15 amino acids long. V was trimmed by 6 bases and J by 5 bases, leaving 17 bases between them. For the CDR3, the DNA is TGTGCCAGCAGAGGGTACGGGGGGACCCATCAGCCCCAGCATTTT. Amino acids: CASRGYGGTHQPQHF.

At least ten counts were recorded for this clonotype. The chain recombines TRBV7-8 with TRBJ1-1, with 12 bases that match TRBD1. From germline, CDR1 is SGHVS and CDR2 FQNEAQ. V shed 4 bases, J shed 3 bases, and the junction held 3 bases outside the gene matches. The CDR3 length is 15 residues. DNA of the CDR3: TGTGCCAGCAGCTCTGGGACAGGGGGCCACACTGAAGCTTTCTTT. This encodes CASSSGTGGHTEAFF.

The chain links TRBV12-3 or TRBV12-4 to TRBJ2-7, with TRBD2 matching over 11 bases. This CDR3 is built from 13 residues. V lost 6 bases to trimming and J lost 2 bases; unmatched junction nucleotides: 0. CDR3 sequence reads: CASRTSGAYEQYF. CDR3 bases: TGTGCCAGCAGGACTAGCGGGGCCTACGAGCAGTACTTC.

This chain uses TRBV14 with TRBJ2-5, with D possibly TRBD1 on 5 matching bases. The CDR3 totals 18 residues. CDR1 and CDR2 from the germline V gene are SGHDN and FVKESK. V gave up 0 bases and J gave up 0 bases, with 17 bases separating them. The CDR3 here is CASSQELPGNNYQETQYF. CDR3 DNA: TGTGCCAGCAGCCAAGAACTTCCAGGGAACAACTACCAAGAGACCCAGTACTTC.

This clonotype was found a few times. The chain couples TRBV7-9 to TRBJ1-4; perhaps TRBD1 as D (5 bases). CDR3 size: 15 residues. V gave up 1 base and J gave up 3 bases, with 9 bases separating them. Germline V gives CDR1 SEHNR, CDR2 FQNEAQ (reference sequence). The CDR3 DNA reads TGTGCCAGCAGCTTAGATGCAGGGCCTAATGAAAAACTGTTTTTT. Translated, it gives CASSLDAGPNEKLFF.

This clonotype is categorized as large (0.1 to 1%). The rearrangement joins TRBV24-1 to TRBJ2-7; 9 bases map to TRBD1. Trimming removed 2 bases from V and 2 bases from J; junction bases left unmatched: 3. The CDR3 sequence is 15 residues long. Per the germline V gene, CDR1 is KGHDR and CDR2 is SFDVKD. CDR3 bases: TGTGCCACCAGTGATTACGGACAGGGGACCTACGAGCAGTACTTC. This codes for CATSDYGQGTYEQYF.

Sample share makes this clonotype medium-sized. V gene TRBV4-1 combines with J gene TRBJ2-5; 8 bases are a match to TRBD2. CDR1 and CDR2 (germline): MGHRA, YSYEKL. V shed 6 bases, J shed 7 bases, and the junction held 10 bases outside the gene matches. The CDR3 length is 14 residues. DNA for the CDR3: TGCGCCAGCAGTGACCCGGGGACTAGAGGGACCCAGTACTTC. As protein: CASSDPGTRGTQYF.

This clonotype occurred many times. CDR3 residues: CASSWTGVDEQYF. The CDR3 region has the DNA TGTGCCAGCAGCTGGACAGGGGTGGACGAGCAGTACTTC. V is TRBV11-2 and J is TRBJ2-7; 9 bases are a match to TRBD1. V was pared by 4 bases and J by 5 bases, with 3 bases of the junction left unmatched. The CDR3 runs to 13 residues. Per the germline V gene, CDR1 is SGHAT and CDR2 is FQNNGV. Full variable domain (remainder filled in from reference TRBV11-2 and TRBJ2-7): EAGVAQSPRYKIIEKRQSVAFWCNPISGHATLYWYQQILGQGPKLLIQFQNNGVVDDSQLPKDRFSAERLKGVDSTLKIQPAKLEDSAVYLCASSWTGVDEQYFGPGTRLTVT.

Ten or more counts support this clonotype. V usage is TRBV12-3 or TRBV12-4 and J usage is TRBJ2-3, with TRBD2 as a possible D gene (5 bases). Trimming cost V 2 bases and J 3 bases, with 12 bases left between them. This CDR3 has 15 residues. The CDR3 protein is CASSLPGSGTDTQYF. In DNA, the CDR3 is TGTGCCAGCAGTTTACCGGGGTCGGGGACAGATACGCAGTATTTT.